At least ten counts were recorded for the clone carrying this T cell receptor beta chain. The data stem from a study of blood T cell repertoires in COVID-19. Across the whole study: T cells, B-cell-depleted T cells, or PBMCs provided the cDNA or gDNA that served as material.

The CDR3 extends over 15 amino acids. Per the germline V gene, CDR1 is LNHDA and CDR2 is SQIVND (reference sequence). The V end lost 6 bases, the J end lost 0 bases, and 13 bases lay between the germline ends. In the authors' workflow: Estimation of nucleated cell counts was performed using reference gene primer amplification. Generated by immunoSEQ multiplex PCR, the TCRdb table keeps only in-frame clones and is missing some. V and J calls and clone size follow that table, whereas D and trimming were derived from the DNA. The table lists approximately 130,000 clones, 85% to 90% of them singletons, with around 4% in the top ten.

J is TRBJ2-3 and V is TRBV19; no firm D call. The clonotype was recovered from a human donor in a cohort sampled during active COVID-19. Sequencing used peripheral blood. Here the CDR3 reads CASSLARSSTDTQYF. In nucleotides, the CDR3 is TGTGCCAGTAGCCTTGCCAGATCTAGCACAGATACGCAGTATTTT.